This TCR beta chain was retrieved from a study of cytomegalovirus exposure and HLA in healthy donors (dated 2017 in TCRdb). Looking at the study overall: According to an earlier analysis of 550 to 750 of the donors, some 170 million T cells yielded 90 million to 130 million unique TCR beta sequences and roughly 280 Gb of sequence data. Approximately 330 gigabases of sequencing data and 91 million or so unique TCR sequences made up an early release that covered 640 HLA-typed donors. The genetic ancestry cluster associated with self-reported Caucasian donors included 70% to 85% of the 398 genotyped donors. The study aimed to test whether signatures of past pathogen exposure could be identified by cataloging public T cell receptors. The study used immunosequencing to profile the T cell repertoires of 600 to 850 subjects and linked those repertoires to cytomegalovirus serostatus. Along with the 666-subject first cohort, a separate validation cohort of 120 different subjects was used. To predict cytomegalovirus infection status, the study combined high-throughput TCR immunosequencing, statistical association of individual TCRs with disease status, and machine learning. A later analysis re-examined previously published TCR beta repertoires from roughly 650 donors and added high-resolution HLA genotyping to investigate patterns of TCR occurrence. The later analysis used no new phenotypic data to find candidate immune exposures, relying instead on TCR beta sequences and their occurrence across donors. In an earlier analysis of 550 to 700 of the donors, high-throughput TCR beta sequencing was used to judge whether each TCR beta V gene segment behaved as functional or pseudogenic. Donor age, sex, ethnicity and CMV serostatus were collected together with the repertoire data. A later genetic analysis took genome-wide SNP genotypes for about 55% of the 666 donors and used that subset as a discovery cohort. Every repertoire in the discovery cohort had been generated on one and the same sequencing platform. Class I and class II HLA loci were covered by the typing at four-digit resolution. The number of donors typed differed by locus, with 629-630 for A, B, C, DRB1 and DQB1, 522 for DQA1, approximately 570 for DPA1, and some 440 for DPB1. Five DR-DQ haplotypes were treated as single units for association and clustering because of strong linkage in the cohort. On average, roughly 240,000 unique TCR beta nucleotide sequences were sequenced per donor among a few hundred genotyped donors of the cohort, with roughly a sixth of those sequences being non-productive. The paper's findings and limits, for the study overall: Because counts were too low, fewer than 20 rarely observed V segments, including chromosome 9 orphons, were excluded from the earlier analysis of 500 to 700 of the donors. In a later analysis, HLA-associated TCR beta chains were found to be more clonally expanded and to have lower generation probabilities than equally common non-associated chains. Specific HLA alleles were associated with roughly 16,000 TCR beta sequences at a false discovery rate of 0.05 in a later analysis. A later analysis reported that several top co-occurrence clusters appeared linked to parvovirus B19, influenza, CMV and Epstein-Barr virus. A further reported finding was that TCR beta sequences accurately predicted the HLA-A and HLA-B alleles for most subjects in the first cohort. The 87-base-pair reads could not distinguish some IMGT-functional V segments, including TRBV6-2 and TRBV6-3, so those segments were excluded. An association between a missense DCLRE1C variant and V-gene and J-gene trimming of TCR beta chains was found in a later genetic analysis and replicated in an independent cohort. It was suggested by the authors that the approach could potentially be generalized to other disease states and immunological phenotypes. According to a later analysis, most CMV-associated TCR beta chains appeared to be HLA-restricted, and the HLA associations seemed to be driven largely by CMV exposure. Broadly in line with IMGT annotations, most TCR beta V segments showed up in productive rearrangements about 90% or about 30% of the time in an earlier analysis of approximately 640 of the donors. While some public TCRs were present in many individuals, most TCR sequences turned up only very rarely across donors. Because HLA typing was unavailable for some donors at each locus, only the typed subset was used in association tests. Compared with the 666-donor mean, donors in an Asian-associated ancestry cluster had fewer N-insertions in productive TCRs, according to a later genetic analysis. The cohort was sequenced for TCR beta chains only, and without alpha or paired-chain data the features that could be detected were limited. CMV serostatus was the only immune exposure information available for the cohort. Correlated functional status among segregating V segments might reflect linkage disequilibrium, but an unknown experimental factor could not be ruled out. A few of the identified cytomegalovirus-associated TCR beta chains were confirmed in vitro to be specific for cytomegalovirus antigens. A later analysis found that TCR association rates varied across HLA loci, with DRB1 alleles showing the most associated TCRs and HLA-C alleles the fewest. Strong co-occurrence of HLA alleles, especially DR and DQ, made assigning TCR associations to individual alleles difficult. Roughly uniform sequencing depth across donors was assumed in presence/absence analyses, although this assumption may not hold. The study gave a list of around 170 TCR beta chains associated with cytomegalovirus. The sequencing pipeline was judged likely to have produced a cluster of highly shared sequence variants as a technical artifact. The classifier was reported to diagnose cytomegalovirus status with high specificity and sensitivity in both the original cohort and the validation cohort.

Comments on this clone: The antigen this receptor binds is unknown. No per-base quality is available; no much larger clone lies one base away.

Library method: the immunoSEQ multiplex PCR assay. A mixture of 60 forward primers for TCR Vbeta segments and 13 reverse primers for TCR Jbeta segments was used in the multiplex PCR. A multiplex PCR assay on genomic DNA amplified the CDR3 region of rearranged TCR beta genes. On the Illumina HiSeq System, the amplified TCR beta libraries were sequenced as 87-base-pair reads. On the authors' methods: In a later analysis, tens of millions of unique TCR beta chains were counted across the approximately 620 repertoires, and some 10 million of these chains were shared by at least two donors. A nearest-neighbor algorithm error-corrected the raw reads and collapsed the reads into unique sequences, merging closely related sequences to remove PCR and sequencing errors. Alignment of CDR3 sequences to IMGT reference sequences was used to assign V, D and J gene segments. Each retained sequence needed at least a six-nucleotide match to both a V gene segment and a J gene segment. Rearrangements were classified as productive when the CDR3 lacked stop codons and remained in frame with V and J, and all other rearrangements were classified as non-productive. CDR3 was defined according to IMGT convention as the region running from the second conserved V-encoded cysteine to the conserved J-encoded phenylalanine. In an earlier analysis of some 550 of the donors, sequences lacking an unambiguous match to a single V gene segment were excluded. In an earlier analysis of approximately 590 of the donors, V segments were called functional above 56.7% productive rearrangements and were called segregating when the between-donor standard deviation exceeded 5%. A statistical classification framework was built to diagnose cytomegalovirus status from the catalog of TCR beta chain sequences. In a later analysis, V and J genes were assigned by comparing TCR nucleotide sequences against IMGT/GENE-DB human TR gene sequences. In a later analysis, CDR3 sequences and most-parsimonious VDJ recombination scenarios were assigned using the TCRdist pipeline. In a later analysis, each TCR beta chain was defined by its CDR3 amino acid sequence together with its V-gene family, and reads without a unique V-gene family were excluded. A later analysis removed over 500 highly shared, low-generation-probability nucleotide sequences to deal with suspected cross-contamination and a sequencing artifact. In a later analysis, a clonal expansion index for each public chain was calculated from normalized within-repertoire ranks of inferred template counts. In a later analysis, generation probabilities were computed using a VDJ recombination model fitted to out-of-frame rearrangements, and the results were checked against IGoR. In a later analysis, TCR-TCR, TCR-HLA and TCR-CMV co-occurrence was scored with hypergeometric tests, and a repertoire-size bias correction was applied to TCR pairs. False discovery rates were estimated in a later analysis by permuting HLA or CMV assignments 20 times. In a later analysis, co-occurring TCRs were grouped using DBSCAN, with TCRdist sequence similarity added in when clustering inside HLA-allele-positive subsets. Repertoires with fewer than 30,000 or more than 120,000 public chains were left out of co-occurrence clustering, as were five repertoires with anomalous nucleotide sharing. As stored in TCRdb, this immuneACCESS dataset retains in-frame rearrangements with V and J assigned. A fraction of the clones does not appear; measured against another copy, unresolved V genes explain less than half of the discrepancy, and the remainder lacks a known reason. V, J and clone size derive from that table, while D and trimming were established from the DNA sequence. A total of about 93,000 clones appear in this sample, around 74% of them only once. The ten most abundant clones make up roughly 1.9% of the sample.

The CDR3 holds 13 amino acids from the cysteine to the phenylalanine. Solely the CDR3 DNA is kept, with 39 bases framed from the first base. Trimming at the junction amounts to 0 bases on V and 0 bases on J, and the germline ends lie 4 bases apart. In the germline V gene, CDR1 corresponds to SQVTM and CDR2 to ANQGSEA. The cohort was made up of 500 to 850 healthy bone marrow donors. At the time of sampling, all cohort members were nominally healthy, though unrecorded immune exposures were likely present. The donor tested CMV seronegative, placing the donor among the roughly 400 seronegative members of the cohort. A peripheral blood sample was collected from each donor, and TCR beta sequencing was performed on peripheral blood mononuclear cells. The Qiagen DNeasy Blood Extraction Kit was used to extract genomic DNA from the blood cell samples.

The sample was PBMCs. The chain employs TRBV29-1 and TRBJ2-3; the D gene remains uncertain. The TCR originated in a boy aged 5-17 years in good health and CMV-seronegative. The DNA sequence reads TGCAGCGTTGAAGATCTCAGCACAGATACGCAGTATTTT. Its protein product is CSVEDLSTDTQYF.